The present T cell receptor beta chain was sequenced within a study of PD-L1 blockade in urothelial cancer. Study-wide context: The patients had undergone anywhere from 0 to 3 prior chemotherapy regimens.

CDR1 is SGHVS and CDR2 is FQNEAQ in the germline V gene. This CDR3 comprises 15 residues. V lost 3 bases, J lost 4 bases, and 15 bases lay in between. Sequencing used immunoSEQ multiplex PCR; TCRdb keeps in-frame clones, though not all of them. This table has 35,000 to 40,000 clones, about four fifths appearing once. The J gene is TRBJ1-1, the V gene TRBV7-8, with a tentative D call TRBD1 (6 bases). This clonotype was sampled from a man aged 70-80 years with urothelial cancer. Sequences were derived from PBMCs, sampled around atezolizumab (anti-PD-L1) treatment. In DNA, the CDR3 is TGTGCCAGCAGCTTGGCAACGACAGGAGGCACTGAAGCTTTCTTT. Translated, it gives CASSLATTGGTEAFF.